A selection of T cell receptor beta chains follows, all from one sample in a study of blood T cell repertoires in COVID-19. Assay used: immunoSEQ multiplex PCR; TCRdb lists only in-frame clones, some missing. The data hold 70,000 to 100,000 clones, with roughly 90% observed a single time. Sample: peripheral blood. The receptors stem from a woman aged 80 or older with active or convalescent COVID-19. CDR3s include the opening cysteine and the closing phenylalanine or tryptophan. D genes are given only for firm matches. Clone size is not always given. Where it is, it says once, few, many or a class for expanded clones.

NA	NA	TRBV28	TRBJ1-5	CASSWQNQPQHF	TGTGCCAGCAGTTGGCAAAATCAGCCCCAGCATTTT
NA	NA	TRBV7-7	TRBJ2-5	CAIHIWREGVQETQYF	TGTGCTATTCACATCTGGAGGGAGGGGGTCCAAGAGACCCAGTACTTC
NA	NA	TRBV6-1	TRBJ2-3	CASSEAGGPADTQYF	TGTGCCAGCAGTGAAGCAGGGGGACCCGCAGATACGCAGTATTTT
few	NA	TRBV5-1	TRBJ2-7	CASSLGSGGYEQYF	TGCGCCAGCAGCTTGGGCTCAGGTGGGTACGAGCAGTACTTC
once	TRBD1	TRBV6-5	TRBJ1-5	CASIETGGSGQPQHF	TGTGCCAGCATAGAAACAGGGGGAAGTGGTCAGCCCCAGCATTTT
NA	NA	TRBV28	TRBJ1-2	CASSGGYGYTF	TGTGCCAGCAGCGGCGGGTATGGCTACACCTTC
NA	TRBD1	TRBV27	TRBJ1-2	CASSLRTGGGYTF	TGTGCCAGCAGTTTAAGGACAGGGGGTGGCTACACCTTC
NA	NA	TRBV5-8	TRBJ2-3	CASSSYGRGFTDTQYF	TGTGCCAGCAGCAGCTATGGAAGAGGGTTCACAGATACGCAGTATTTT
NA	TRBD2	TRBV5-1	TRBJ2-2	CASSGGTSGRTGELFF	TGCGCCAGCAGCGGGGGGACTAGCGGGAGAACCGGGGAGCTGTTTTTT
NA	TRBD1	TRBV3-1/TRBV3-2	TRBJ1-4	CASSHGTGGEKLFF	TGTGCCAGCAGCCACGGGACAGGGGGAGAAAAACTGTTTTTT
NA	TRBD1	TRBV28	TRBJ1-1	CASRTTGGNTEAFF	TGTGCCAGCCGGACGACAGGGGGGAACACTGAAGCTTTCTTT
NA	NA	TRBV11-2	TRBJ2-7	CASSLVTSGYEQYF	TGTGCCAGCAGCCTGGTGACATCAGGGTACGAGCAGTACTTC
NA	NA	TRBV5-4	TRBJ1-1	CASSLDLINTEAFF	TGTGCCAGCAGCTTGGATTTAATCAACACTGAAGCTTTCTTT
NA	NA	TRBV27	TRBJ1-6	CASSLPGATSPLHF	TGTGCCAGCAGTTTACCAGGGGCGACTTCACCCCTCCACTTT
once	TRBD2	TRBV5-5	TRBJ2-3	CASSLELAGGPTDTQYF	TGTGCCAGCAGCTTAGAACTAGCGGGAGGGCCCACAGATACGCAGTATTTT
NA	TRBD2	TRBV4-1	TRBJ2-5	CASSQGLAGGFEETQYF	TGCGCCAGCAGCCAAGGGCTAGCGGGAGGATTCGAGGAGACCCAGTACTTC
NA	TRBD1	TRBV6-5	TRBJ1-2	CASSRRDRGSYGYTF	TGTGCCAGCAGTCGCCGGGACAGGGGTAGCTATGGCTACACCTTC
NA	TRBD1	TRBV3-1/TRBV3-2	TRBJ1-4	CASSRGTGDEKLFF	TGTGCCAGCAGCCGAGGGACAGGCGACGAAAAACTGTTTTTT
once	NA	TRBV5-6	TRBJ2-7	CASSLVSGRPGEQYF	TGTGCCAGCAGCTTGGTAAGCGGGCGTCCGGGCGAGCAGTACTTC
NA	NA	TRBV7-2	TRBJ2-5	CASSPPRGETQYF	TGTGCCAGCAGCCCCCCCCGGGGAGAGACCCAGTACTTC
NA	TRBD1	TRBV19	TRBJ2-1	CASSRQGGNNEQFF	TGTGCCAGTAGCCGACAGGGGGGTAACAATGAGCAGTTCTTC
NA	TRBD2	TRBV28	TRBJ2-1	CASSSGTSALNEQFF	TGTGCCAGCAGTTCCGGGACTAGCGCCCTCAATGAGCAGTTCTTC
NA	NA	TRBV15	TRBJ1-3	CATSRGDWSSGNTIYF	TGTGCCACCAGCAGAGGGGACTGGAGCTCTGGAAACACCATATATTTT
NA	TRBD2	TRBV5-1	TRBJ2-3	CASSLGLAGVDTQYF	TGCGCCAGCAGCTTAGGACTAGCGGGAGTCGATACGCAGTATTTT
NA	TRBD2	TRBV5-4	TRBJ2-3	CASSGRTSGTDTQYF	TGTGCCAGCAGCGGCCGGACTAGCGGCACAGATACGCAGTATTTT
NA	NA	TRBV7-3	TRBJ1-2	CASSSARGYGYTF	TGTGCCAGCAGCTCCGCCAGAGGATATGGCTACACCTTC
NA	TRBD2	TRBV28	TRBJ2-3	CASKGTSGRTQYF	TGTGCCAGCAAAGGGACTAGCGGGAGGACGCAGTATTTT
NA	NA	TRBV5-1	TRBJ2-2	CASSSEGSNTGELFF	TGCGCCAGCAGCTCGGAGGGGTCGAACACCGGGGAGCTGTTTTTT
NA	TRBD2	TRBV30	TRBJ2-7	CSWSPSGGTYEQYF	TGTTCCTGGAGTCCTAGCGGGGGGACCTACGAGCAGTACTTC
NA	TRBD2	TRBV7-9	TRBJ2-5	CASRTGGQETQYF	TGTGCCAGCCGAACCGGGGGGCAAGAGACCCAGTACTTC
once	TRBD2	TRBV6-5	TRBJ2-7	CASRVGLAGSYEQYF	TGTGCCAGCAGGGTGGGACTAGCGGGATCCTACGAGCAGTACTTC
NA	NA	TRBV11-2	TRBJ2-5	CASSLEFQGIETQYF	TGTGCCAGCAGCTTAGAGTTCCAGGGGATAGAGACCCAGTACTTC
NA	TRBD1	TRBV7-2	TRBJ2-1	CASSLGQGRHNEQFF	TGTGCCAGCAGCTTAGGACAGGGGAGGCACAATGAGCAGTTCTTC
NA	NA	TRBV4-1	TRBJ1-1	CASSQFQGTEAFF	TGCGCCAGCAGCCAATTCCAGGGCACTGAAGCTTTCTTT